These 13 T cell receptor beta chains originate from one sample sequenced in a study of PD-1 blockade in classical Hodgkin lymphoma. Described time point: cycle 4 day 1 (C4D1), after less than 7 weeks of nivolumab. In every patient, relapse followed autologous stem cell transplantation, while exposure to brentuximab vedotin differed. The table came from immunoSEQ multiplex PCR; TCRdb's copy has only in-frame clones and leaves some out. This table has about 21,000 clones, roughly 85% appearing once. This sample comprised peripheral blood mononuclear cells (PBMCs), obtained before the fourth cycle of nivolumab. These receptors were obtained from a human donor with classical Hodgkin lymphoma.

CDR3 in DNA: TGTGCCAGCAGCGAGGGGACTAGCGGATACGAGCAGTACTTC. This codes for CASSEGTSGYEQYF. V usage is TRBV9 and J usage is TRBJ2-7; 11 bases match TRBD2. The germline V gene has CDR1 SGDLS and CDR2 YYNGEE. The J segment lost 4 bases and the V segment lost 3 bases, leaving 3 bases of the junction unmatched. This CDR3 is built from 14 residues.

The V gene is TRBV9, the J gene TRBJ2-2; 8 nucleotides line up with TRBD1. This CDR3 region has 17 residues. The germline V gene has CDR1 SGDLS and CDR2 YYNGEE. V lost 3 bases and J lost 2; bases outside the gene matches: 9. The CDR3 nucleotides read TGTGCCAGCAGCGCCGTACAGGGGGGAGATAACACCGGGGAGCTGTTTTTT. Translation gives CASSAVQGGDNTGELFF.

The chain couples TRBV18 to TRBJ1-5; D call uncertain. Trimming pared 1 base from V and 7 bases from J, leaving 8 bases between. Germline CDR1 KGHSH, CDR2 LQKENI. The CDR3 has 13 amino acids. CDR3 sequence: CASSPQREQPQHF. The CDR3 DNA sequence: TGTGCCAGCTCACCACAAAGGGAACAGCCCCAGCATTTT.

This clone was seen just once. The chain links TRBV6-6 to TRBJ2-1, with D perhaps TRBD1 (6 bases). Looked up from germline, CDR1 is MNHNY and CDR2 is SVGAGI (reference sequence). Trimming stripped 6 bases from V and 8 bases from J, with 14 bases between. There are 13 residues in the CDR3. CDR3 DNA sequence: TGTGCCAGCAGCTGGCAGGGGTACGATGAGCAGTTCTTC. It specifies CASSWQGYDEQFF.

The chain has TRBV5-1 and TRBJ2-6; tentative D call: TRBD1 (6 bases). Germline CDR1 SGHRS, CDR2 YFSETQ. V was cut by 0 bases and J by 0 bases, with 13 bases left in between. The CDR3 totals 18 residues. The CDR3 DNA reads TGCGCCAGCAGCTTGGAGGGGGTTAGGGCCTCTGGGGCCAACGTCCTGACTTTC. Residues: CASSLEGVRASGANVLTF.

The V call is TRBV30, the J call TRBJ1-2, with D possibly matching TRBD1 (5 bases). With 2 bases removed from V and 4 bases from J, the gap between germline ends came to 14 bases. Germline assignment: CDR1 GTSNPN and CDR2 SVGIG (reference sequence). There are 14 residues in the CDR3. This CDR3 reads CAWSSGRNIYGYTF. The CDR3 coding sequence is TGTGCCTGGAGTTCGGGACGCAACATCTATGGCTACACCTTC.

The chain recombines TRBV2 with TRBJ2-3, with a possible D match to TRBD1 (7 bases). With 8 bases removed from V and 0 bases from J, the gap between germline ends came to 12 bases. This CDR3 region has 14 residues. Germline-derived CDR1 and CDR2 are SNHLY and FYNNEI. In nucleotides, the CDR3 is TGTGCCAGCCTCAGGGGGACTAGCACAGATACGCAGTATTTT. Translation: CASLRGTSTDTQYF.

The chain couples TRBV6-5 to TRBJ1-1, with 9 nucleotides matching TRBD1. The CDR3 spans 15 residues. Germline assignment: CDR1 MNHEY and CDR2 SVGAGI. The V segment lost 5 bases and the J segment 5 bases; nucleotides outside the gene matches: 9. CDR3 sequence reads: CASSIPGTGRTEAFF. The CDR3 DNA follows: TGTGCCAGCAGTATACCCGGGACAGGGAGGACTGAAGCTTTCTTT.

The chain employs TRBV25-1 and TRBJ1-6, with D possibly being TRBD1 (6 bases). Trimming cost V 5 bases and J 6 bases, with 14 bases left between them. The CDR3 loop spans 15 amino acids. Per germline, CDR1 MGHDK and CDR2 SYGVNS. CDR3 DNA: TGTGCCAGCAGTTCAGGACAGCGCCCTAATTCACCCCTCCACTTT. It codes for CASSSGQRPNSPLHF.

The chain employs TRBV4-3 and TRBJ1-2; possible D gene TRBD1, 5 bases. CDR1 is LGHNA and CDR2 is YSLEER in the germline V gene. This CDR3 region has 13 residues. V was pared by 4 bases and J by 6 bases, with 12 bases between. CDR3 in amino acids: CASSPMGGDGYTF. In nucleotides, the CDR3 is TGCGCCAGCAGCCCCATGGGGGGGGATGGCTACACCTTC.

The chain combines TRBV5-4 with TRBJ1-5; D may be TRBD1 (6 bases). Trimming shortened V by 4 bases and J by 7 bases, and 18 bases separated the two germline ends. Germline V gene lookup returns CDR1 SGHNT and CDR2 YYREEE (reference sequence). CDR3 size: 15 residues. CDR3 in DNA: TGTGCCAGCAGCCCTGGCCCGGGGGCAGGGCAGCCCCAGCATTTT. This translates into CASSPGPGAGQPQHF.

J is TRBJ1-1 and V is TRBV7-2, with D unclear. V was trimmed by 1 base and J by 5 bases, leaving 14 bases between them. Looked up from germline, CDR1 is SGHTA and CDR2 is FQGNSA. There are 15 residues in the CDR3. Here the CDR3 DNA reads TGTGCCAGCAGCTTAGGCGTCTCGGTTGGGACTGAAGCTTTCTTT. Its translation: CASSLGVSVGTEAFF.

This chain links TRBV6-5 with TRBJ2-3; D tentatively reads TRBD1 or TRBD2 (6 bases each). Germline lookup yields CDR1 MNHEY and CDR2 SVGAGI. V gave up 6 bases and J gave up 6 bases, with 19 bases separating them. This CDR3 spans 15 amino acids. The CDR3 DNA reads TGTGCCAGCAGGGATCTAGGGGGGCATTCCGATACGCAGTATTTT. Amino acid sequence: CASRDLGGHSDTQYF.